A single sample gave rise to the 31 T cell receptor beta chains below, sequenced in a study of CD8 T cells in ankylosing spondylitis (dated by TCRdb to 2017 to 2019). These receptors' targets are unknown. Libraries came from 5' RACE. TCRdb lists the instrument as Illumina HiSeq 2500. TCRdb itself trimmed the public reads at Q25 with fastp, ran MiXCR and retained productive beta chains. Rows matching on CDR3 protein sequence are summarized as one entry with the most common DNA and genes. This sample has roughly 370,000 distinct CDR3 sequences in its table, and approximately 20% of those were observed once. 16% of the sample is taken by the ten largest. Here is what the overall study found, with its caveats: A TCR beta motif made up of several highly homologous amino acid variants appeared to be characteristic of blood from ankylosing spondylitis patients.

Source material: blood, either unsorted or a sorted T cell fraction (not recorded which). Receptors originate from a male donor with ankylosing spondylitis.

This clonotype was picked up a small number of times. The genes are TRBV5-1 and TRBJ2-2; D gene unclear. The CDR3 is 14 amino acids. The germline CDR1 and CDR2 sequences are SGHRS and YFSETQ. The germline V and J ends were trimmed by 5 bases and 0 bases, with 8 bases remaining between them. CDR3 DNA sequence: TGCGCCAGCAGTGGCGGAACGAACACCGGGGAGCTGTTTTTT. Its translation: CASSGGTNTGELFF.

The CDR3 DNA is TGTGCCAGTAGTAGGGAACGACAGGACATCTACGAGCAGTACTTC. Protein: CASSRERQDIYEQYF. This chain links TRBV19 with TRBJ2-7, with D tentatively TRBD1 (6 bases). This CDR3 contains 15 residues. From germline, CDR1 is LNHDA and CDR2 SQIVND (reference sequence). V was clipped by 4 bases and J by 3 bases, with 16 bases between them. Using reference TRBV19 and TRBJ2-7 for the parts outside the CDR3, the full variable domain is DGGITQSPKYLFRKEGQNVTLSCEQNLNHDAMYWYRQDPGQGLRLIYYSQIVNDFQKGDIAEGYSVSREKKESFPLTVTSAQKNPTAFYLCASSRERQDIYEQYFGPGTRLTVT.

This sequence joins TRBV20-1 and TRBJ2-1, with 7 bases identical to TRBD2. The CDR3 has 15 amino acids. The J segment lost 9 bases and the V segment lost 1 base, leaving 12 bases of the junction unmatched. Germline CDR1 reads DFQATT; CDR2 reads SNEGSKA (reference sequence). The CDR3 protein is CSARATAGVYPEQFF. CDR3 coding DNA: TGCAGTGCTAGAGCCACGGCGGGAGTGTACCCTGAGCAGTTCTTC.

The chain uses TRBV28 and TRBJ1-2; possibly TRBD1 for D (5 bases). The CDR3 sequence is 13 residues long. V shed 2 bases and J shed 10 bases, with 14 bases lying between them. Germline V gene lookup returns CDR1 MDHEN and CDR2 SYDVKM. The CDR3 loop reads CASSLRSGLDYTF. CDR3 DNA: TGTGCCAGCAGTTTAAGGTCAGGGTTAGACTACACCTTC.

The chain combines TRBV11-1 with TRBJ2-2; TRBD2 matches at 9 bases. Germline V CDR1 and CDR2: SGHAT, FQDESV (reference sequence). The ends lost 5 bases at V and 1 base at J; junction bases unmatched: 8. The CDR3 is made up of 17 amino acids. CDR3 region: CASSPGLALVNTGELFF. The CDR3 region has the DNA TGTGCCAGCAGCCCCGGACTAGCGCTAGTGAACACCGGGGAGCTGTTTTTT.

This clonotype was seen a handful of times. The V call is TRBV11-2, the J call TRBJ2-1, with 8 nucleotides matching TRBD1. This CDR3 contains 19 residues. Germline trimming cut 0 bases from V and 0 bases from J; bases unmatched to any gene: 10. Germline-derived CDR1 and CDR2 are SGHAT and FQNNGV. The CDR3 region is CASSLEGQGAQGSYNEQFF. The CDR3 DNA sequence: TGTGCCAGCAGCTTAGAAGGACAGGGAGCCCAGGGCTCCTACAATGAGCAGTTCTTC.

This clonotype was seen ten or more times. J is TRBJ2-2 and V is TRBV5-1; TRBD2 aligns across 8 bases. The CDR3 is 16 amino acids. Germline V gene lookup returns CDR1 SGHRS and CDR2 YFSETQ. The V gene end was trimmed by 4 bases and the J gene end by 6 bases; junction bases not matched to a gene: 11. CDR3 sequence: CASSPRAAGASGELFF. The CDR3 nucleotides read TGCGCCAGCAGCCCGAGGGCAGCGGGAGCATCCGGGGAGCTGTTTTTT.

The chain has TRBV6-5 and TRBJ2-7; TRBD2 matches 10 bases. V shed 6 bases, J shed 5 bases, and the junction held 7 bases outside the gene matches. The CDR3 spans 14 residues. From germline, CDR1 is MNHEY and CDR2 SVGAGI. The CDR3 region is CASSYLAGANEQYF. The CDR3 DNA follows: TGTGCCAGCAGCTACCTAGCGGGAGCCAACGAGCAGTACTTC.

A few counts support this clonotype. This chain joins TRBV7-9 and TRBJ1-6, with D perhaps TRBD1 (5 bases). CDR3 length: 15 amino acids. Germline V gene data show CDR1 as SEHNR and CDR2 as FQNEAQ (reference sequence). V was shortened by 5 bases and J by 5 bases, with 13 bases between the two germline ends. The CDR3 loop is CASSSGGTHNSPLHF. The CDR3 DNA reads as TGTGCCAGCAGCAGCGGGGGGACTCATAATTCACCCCTCCACTTT.

This clonotype was found a few times. V usage is TRBV7-2 and J usage is TRBJ1-4; D is uncertain. V lost 3 bases to trimming and J lost 4 bases, with 9 bases between them. Germline CDR1 reads SGHTA; CDR2 reads FQGNSA. The length of the CDR3 is 14 residues. The CDR3 sequence is CASSFGRNNEKLFF. The CDR3 bases are TGTGCCAGCAGCTTTGGACGGAATAATGAAAAACTGTTTTTT.

Written as DNA, the CDR3 is TGTGCCAGCAGCCGAAGCGGGAGTCGAGAGACCCAGTACTTC. It codes for CASSRSGSRETQYF. The chain uses TRBV6-2 or TRBV6-3 and TRBJ2-5; 8 bases line up with TRBD2. The CDR3 loop spans 14 amino acids. Losses at the gene ends were 6 bases for V and 4 bases for J; bases not matched to a gene: 7. In germline, CDR1 is MNHEY, CDR2 SVGEGT.

The chain combines TRBV20-1 with TRBJ2-5, with a possible D match to TRBD1 (6 bases). V lost 6 bases and J lost 5, with 13 bases in between. The CDR3 length is 12 residues. Per germline, CDR1 DFQATT and CDR2 SNEGSKA (reference sequence). In DNA, the CDR3 is TGCAGTGCGGCGACAGGCGGGGAGACCCAGTACTTC. This encodes CSAATGGETQYF.

This clonotype occurred a few times. This chain connects TRBV9 to TRBJ1-5; maybe TRBD1 (6 bases). Between the trimmed V and J ends, which lost 4 bases and 2 bases, there was a span of 13 bases. Germline CDR1 is SGDLS and CDR2 is YYNGEE. The CDR3 contains 15 residues. Written as DNA, the CDR3 is TGTGCCAGCAGCCCCCTTGGGACACGCAATCAGCCCCAGCATTTT. This gives the protein CASSPLGTRNQPQHF.

The CDR3 spells CASSDDTDTQYF. CDR3 DNA sequence: TGTGCCAGCAGTGATGACACAGATACGCAGTATTTT. The V call is TRBV2, the J call TRBJ2-3, with unresolved D. CDR1 and CDR2 from the germline V gene are SNHLY and FYNNEI. V lost 3 bases and J lost 2, with 3 bases in between. This CDR3 has 12 residues. Looking up the rest from reference TRBV2 and TRBJ2-3 gives the full variable domain: EPEVTQTPSHQVTQMGQEVILRCVPISNHLYFYWYRQILGQKVEFLVSFYNNEISEKSEIFDDQFSVERPDGSNFTLKIRSTKLEDSAMYFCASSDDTDTQYFGPGTRLTVL.

The sample holds many counts of this clonotype. V and J are TRBV20-1 and TRBJ2-1, with TRBD2 as a possible D gene (6 bases). Germline V gene sequence: CDR1 DFQATT, CDR2 SNEGSKA (reference sequence). The CDR3 has 15 amino acids. Trimming pared 1 base from V and 4 bases from J, leaving 14 bases between. In DNA form, the CDR3 reads TGCAGTGCTAGAGGAAGGCTAGCGAGGTACAATGAGCAGTTCTTC. It encodes CSARGRLARYNEQFF.

This clonotype was observed a few times. The rearrangement uses TRBV24-1 and TRBJ2-1; D possibly matches TRBD1 or TRBD2 (5 bases each). With 3 bases removed from V and 5 bases from J, the gap between germline ends came to 7 bases. The CDR3 is made up of 13 amino acids. Germline lookup yields CDR1 KGHDR and CDR2 SFDVKD. This CDR3 is CATSDRGDNEQFF. The CDR3 DNA reads as TGTGCCACCAGTGATCGAGGGGACAATGAGCAGTTCTTC.

The chain carries TRBV7-2 and TRBJ2-3; D may be TRBD1 (5 bases). The germline CDR1 and CDR2 sequences are SGHTA and FQGNSA. With 5 bases removed from V and 5 bases from J, the gap between germline ends came to 14 bases. CDR3 length: 14 amino acids. DNA for the CDR3: TGTGCCAGCAGCCCACCGCCTAGGGGAGATACGCAGTATTTT. This sequence encodes CASSPPPRGDTQYF.

This clonotype turned up a few times. The J gene is TRBJ2-1, the V gene TRBV21-1; TRBD1 is the table's D call and was not checked against the DNA. TRBV21-1 is a listed pseudogene. CDR3 length equals 21 residues. The CDR3: CASSNRPGTGIYQRGINEQFF. The DNA of the CDR3 is TGTGCCAGCAGCAATAGACCCGGGACAGGGATCTATCAGAGAGGAATCAATGAGCAGTTCTTC.

The rearrangement uses TRBV5-1 and TRBJ2-1, with D perhaps TRBD2 (5 bases). V dropped 0 bases and J dropped 4 bases, with 8 bases sitting between them. The length of the CDR3 is 14 residues. Germline CDR1 reads SGHRS; CDR2 reads YFSETQ. The DNA of the CDR3 is TGCGCCAGCAGCTTGGACGGGATTTACAATGAGCAGTTCTTC. It codes for CASSLDGIYNEQFF.

This rearrangement joins TRBV5-1 to TRBJ2-1; 8 bases are a match to TRBD2. Germline V lookup: CDR1 SGHRS, CDR2 YFSETQ. Trimming removed 6 bases from V and 2 bases from J; junction bases left unmatched: 7. The CDR3 length is 15 residues. The CDR3 nucleotides read TGCGCCAGCATCCCTGGCGGGGGGACCTACAATGAGCAGTTCTTC. This translates into CASIPGGGTYNEQFF.

The genes are TRBV6-1 and TRBJ2-3; TRBD2 aligns across 8 bases. The CDR3 consists of 15 residues. V was pared by 6 bases and J by 1 base, with 6 bases of the junction left unmatched. CDR1 and CDR2 from the germline V gene are MNHNS and SASEGT. CDR3 in DNA: TGTGCCAGCAGCGCCGGGGGGGCCGGCACAGATACGCAGTATTTT. Translating gives CASSAGGAGTDTQYF.

The chain joins TRBV28 to TRBJ1-2; no firm D call. This CDR3 is 13 amino acids long. V lost 5 bases to trimming and J lost 4 bases, with 11 bases between them. CDR1 is MDHEN, CDR2 SYDVKM, per germline. This CDR3 reads CASSPSRSYGYTF. CDR3 sequence (DNA): TGTGCCAGCAGTCCTTCCCGGAGCTATGGCTACACCTTC.

This clonotype was seen repeatedly, ten times or more. The chain uses TRBV11-2 and TRBJ2-1, with unresolved D. This CDR3 comprises 15 residues. The germline gives CDR1 SGHAT, CDR2 FQNNGV. V dropped 1 base and J dropped 1 base, with 8 bases sitting between them. This CDR3 reads CASSLGWGSYNEQFF. DNA for the CDR3: TGTGCCAGCAGCTTAGGGTGGGGATCCTACAATGAGCAGTTCTTC. The full variable domain, with the rest looked up from reference TRBV11-2 and TRBJ2-1, is EAGVAQSPRYKIIEKRQSVAFWCNPISGHATLYWYQQILGQGPKLLIQFQNNGVVDDSQLPKDRFSAERLKGVDSTLKIQPAKLEDSAVYLCASSLGWGSYNEQFFGPGTRLTVL.

Only a few counts were recorded for this clonotype. The chain joins TRBV5-1 to TRBJ1-3; 7 positions match TRBD1. The V gene end was trimmed by 0 bases and the J gene end by 2 bases; junction bases not matched to a gene: 2. The CDR3 runs to 15 residues. Germline loops: CDR1 SGHRS, CDR2 YFSETQ. Written as DNA, the CDR3 is TGCGCCAGCAGCTTGGAGGGGACAGCTGGAAACACCATATATTTT. It specifies CASSLEGTAGNTIYF.

In nucleotides, the CDR3 is TGTGCCAGCAGCTTATCCTCGGTCAATGAGCAGTTCTTC. Translating it yields CASSLSSVNEQFF. The chain is built from TRBV11-2 and TRBJ2-1; D is ambiguous. Germline CDR1 and CDR2: SGHAT and FQNNGV. V lost 2 bases and J lost 6, with 8 bases in between. The CDR3 is 13 residues long.

This clonotype was seen ten or more times. The chain combines TRBV5-1 with TRBJ2-1, with 11 nucleotides matching TRBD2. Germline CDR1 and CDR2: SGHRS and YFSETQ. V gave up 0 bases and J gave up 4 bases; unmatched junction bases: 3. The length of the CDR3 is 16 residues. The CDR3 nucleotides are TGCGCCAGCAGCTTGGAAGGGACTAGCGGATACAATGAGCAGTTCTTC. This gives the protein CASSLEGTSGYNEQFF. The full variable domain, completed using reference TRBV5-1 and TRBJ2-1, is KAGVTQTPRYLIKTRGQQVTLSCSPISGHRSVSWYQQTPGQGLQFLFEYFSETQRNKGNFPGRFSGRQFSNSRSEMNVSTLELGDSALYLCASSLEGTSGYNEQFFGPGTRLTVL.

This clonotype has a handful of counts. The V call is TRBV7-9, the J call TRBJ1-2; D call uncertain. Trimming removed 6 bases from V and 8 bases from J, with 13 bases in between. Germline V CDR1 and CDR2: SEHNR, FQNEAQ (reference sequence). The CDR3 is made up of 12 amino acids. CDR3 nucleotide sequence: TGTGCCAGCAGTCCCAACTTGGAAGGCTACACCTTC. It yields the protein CASSPNLEGYTF.

This chain joins TRBV7-9 and TRBJ2-3; TRBD2 matches at 10 bases. The junction had 2 bases not matched to a gene; V was cut back by 2 bases and J by 3 bases. The length of the CDR3 is 15 residues. Germline values: CDR1 SEHNR, CDR2 FQNEAQ (reference sequence). The CDR3 DNA is TGTGCCAGCAGCTTACTAGCGGGAGATACAGATACGCAGTATTTT. Its translation is CASSLLAGDTDTQYF.

This clonotype has just a few counts. The V gene is TRBV12-3 or TRBV12-4, the J gene TRBJ1-1, with TRBD1 identical over 9 bases. V lost 4 bases to trimming and J lost 6 bases; unmatched junction nucleotides: 9. This CDR3 region has 15 residues. The CDR3 loop reads CASSSFTGGLAEAFF. The CDR3 DNA sequence: TGTGCCAGCAGTTCCTTCACAGGGGGCCTGGCTGAAGCTTTCTTT.

This clonotype was seen more than once but under ten times. The V call is TRBV7-9, the J call TRBJ2-2; possibly TRBD1 or TRBD2 for D (5 bases each). The germline V and J ends were trimmed by 7 bases and 4 bases, with 16 bases remaining between them. The CDR3 has 15 amino acids. Germline CDR1 reads SEHNR; CDR2 reads FQNEAQ (reference sequence). The CDR3 sequence: CASTMMGVGTGELFF. CDR3 coding DNA: TGTGCCAGCACCATGATGGGGGTTGGCACCGGGGAGCTGTTTTTT.

The J gene is TRBJ2-7, the V gene TRBV19; 11 nucleotides agree with TRBD2. The length of the CDR3 is 16 residues. V gave up 5 bases and J gave up 3 bases; unmatched junction bases: 9. Germline V gene sequence: CDR1 LNHDA, CDR2 SQIVND (reference sequence). The CDR3 spells CASSSARLAGFYEQYF. The CDR3 nucleotides are TGTGCCAGTAGTTCGGCCCGACTAGCGGGATTCTACGAGCAGTACTTC.